This TCR beta chain originates from a study of T cells after yellow fever vaccination. V was cut by 3 bases and J by 6 bases, with 9 bases left in between. The CDR3 contains 12 residues. Per the germline V gene, CDR1 is SQVTM and CDR2 is ANQGSEA. From the 5' RACE reads, TCRdb called clonotypes with MiXCR, one entry per CDR3 protein. This table has about 360,000 distinct CDR3 sequences, approximately 6% appearing once. The specimen comprised PBMCs, sampled 5 days after the yellow fever booster vaccination. This sequence originates from a man aged 25-40 years who received the YFV17D yellow fever vaccine. The chain carries TRBV29-1 and TRBJ2-1; D may be TRBD2 (5 bases). CDR3 residues: CSVDELVNEQFF. The CDR3 bases are TGCAGCGTTGACGAACTAGTCAATGAGCAGTTCTTC.